The present entry profiles one T cell receptor (beta chain) with its context. Its antigen is unidentified. V was clipped by 1 base and J by 1 base, with 15 bases between them. Germline V gene lookup returns CDR1 MGHDK and CDR2 SYGVNS. The CDR3 loop spans 17 amino acids. This table comes from immunoSEQ multiplex PCR, and its TCRdb copy is limited to in-frame clones, with some not included. Of about 340,000 clones detected, 85% to 95% appear once; the ten largest clones hold 5.5% to 6%. The sample originates from a study of brain T cells in children with intractable seizures. Time point given: blood from clinic visit 5 months post-surgery; TSC patient then seizure free. Study-wide results and caveats: Patients' HCMV serostatus was unknown; virus specificity rests on CDR3 similarity alone.

The source is a boy less than two years old with tuberous sclerosis and intractable seizures. The input for sequencing was peripheral blood, taken 4 to 6 months after surgery. The chain uses TRBV25-1 and TRBJ2-3, with D tentatively TRBD2 (6 bases). Here the CDR3 DNA reads TGTGCCAGCAGTGAATTAAGGAGGGTGGATGGCACAGATACGCAGTATTTT. Residues: CASSELRRVDGTDTQYF.